The present TCR beta chain was sequenced within a study of T-cell reconstitution after alpha-beta-depleted transplantation in children. Whole-study results and caveats: Fresh T-cell production supplied most of the T-cell counts and diversity seen one year after transplant. TCRbeta diversity was high at day 60 in some patients (a result of surviving recipient T cells and thymic progenitors). It was reported that alpha-beta T cells came from several hundred expanded graft clones (about two months after transplant).

Unique molecular identifiers were incorporated during preparation of the TCRbeta library. TCRdb processed the PCR reads anew with MiXCR; each CDR3 protein has one entry. In the table there are some 300,000 distinct CDR3 sequences, nearly 8% of which are singletons. The CDR3 is 11 amino acids. Germline V gene lookup returns CDR1 SGDLS and CDR2 YYNGEE. V was cut by 0 bases and J by 10 bases, with 5 bases left in between. This clonotype was detected only a few times. Its antigen is not identified. This TCR came from a female patient aged 2-9 years who had a stem cell transplant for Fanconi anemia, so the T cells may come from the graft donor. The sample consisted of peripheral blood, taken 360 days after TCRalphabeta/CD19-depleted stem cell transplant. The chain uses TRBV9 and TRBJ2-1; D gene uncertain. CDR3 DNA: TGTGCCAGCAGCGTAGGGGTGGAGCAGTTCTTC. Translating gives CASSVGVEQFF.